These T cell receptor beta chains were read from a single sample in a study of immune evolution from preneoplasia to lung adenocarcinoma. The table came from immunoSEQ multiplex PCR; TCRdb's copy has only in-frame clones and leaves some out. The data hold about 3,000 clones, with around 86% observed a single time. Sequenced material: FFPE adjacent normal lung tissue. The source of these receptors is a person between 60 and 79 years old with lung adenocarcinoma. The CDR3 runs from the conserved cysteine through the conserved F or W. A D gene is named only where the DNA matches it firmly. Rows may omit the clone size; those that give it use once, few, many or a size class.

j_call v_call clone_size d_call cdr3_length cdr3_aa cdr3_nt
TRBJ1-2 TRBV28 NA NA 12 CASSAETRGYTF TGTGCCAGCAGCGCTGAAACTCGGGGCTACACCTTC
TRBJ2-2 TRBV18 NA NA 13 CASSLKNLGELFF TGTGCCAGCTCACTAAAGAACTTGGGGGAGCTGTTTTTT
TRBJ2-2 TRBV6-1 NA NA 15 CASSSTETNTGELFF TGTGCCAGCAGCTCCACAGAGACGAACACCGGGGAGCTGTTTTTT
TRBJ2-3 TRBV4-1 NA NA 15 CASSQDRDSTDTQYF TGCGCCAGCAGCCAAGATCGGGACAGCACAGATACGCAGTATTTT
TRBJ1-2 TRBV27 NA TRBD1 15 CASKIGTGTGGGYTF TGTGCCAGCAAAATTGGGACTGGGACAGGGGGAGGCTACACCTTC
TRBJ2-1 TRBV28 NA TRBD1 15 CASSQGDRSYNEQFF TGTGCCAGCAGCCAGGGGGACAGAAGTTACAATGAGCAGTTCTTC
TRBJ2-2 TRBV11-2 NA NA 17 CASSLGRGGFGTGELFF TGTGCCAGCAGCTTAGGTCGTGGGGGCTTCGGCACCGGGGAGCTGTTTTTT
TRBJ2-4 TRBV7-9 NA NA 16 CASSLVGQLAKNIQYF TGTGCCAGCAGCTTAGTCGGGCAACTAGCCAAAAACATTCAGTACTTC
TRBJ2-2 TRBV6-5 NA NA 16 CASSYSVDRNTGELFF TGTGCCAGCAGTTACTCGGTAGACCGAAACACCGGGGAGCTGTTTTTT
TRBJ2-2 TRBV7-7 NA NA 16 CASSPLRGAGTGELFF TGTGCCAGCAGCCCTCTGAGGGGGGCAGGTACCGGGGAGCTGTTTTTT
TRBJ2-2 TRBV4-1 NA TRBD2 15 CASSQSGGGTGELFF TGCGCCAGCAGCCAGAGCGGGGGAGGCACCGGGGAGCTGTTTTTT
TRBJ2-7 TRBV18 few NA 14 CASLGAGGIHEQYF TGTGCCAGCCTTGGCGCCGGGGGCATCCACGAGCAGTACTTC
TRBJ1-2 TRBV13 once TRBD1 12 CASSSTGSGYTF TGTGCCAGCAGCTCGACAGGGTCCGGCTACACCTTC
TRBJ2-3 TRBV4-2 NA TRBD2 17 CASSQDLLAGRVDTQYF TGTGCCAGCAGCCAAGATCTCCTAGCGGGGAGGGTAGATACGCAGTATTTT
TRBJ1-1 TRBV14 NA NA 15 CASSKRGGSGAEAFF TGTGCCAGCTCCAAAAGGGGGGGCTCTGGAGCTGAAGCTTTCTTT
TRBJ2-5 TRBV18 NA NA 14 CASSPSLGEETQYF TGTGCCAGCTCACCATCTTTGGGGGAAGAGACCCAGTACTTC
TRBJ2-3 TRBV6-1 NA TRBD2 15 CASSEVSGGADTQYF TGTGCCAGCAGTGAAGTTAGCGGGGGTGCAGATACGCAGTATTTT
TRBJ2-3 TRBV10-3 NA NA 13 CAISGDGSGTQYF TGTGCCATCTCCGGCGACGGGTCGGGCACGCAGTATTTT
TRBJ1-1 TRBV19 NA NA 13 CASRLTENTEAFF TGTGCCAGTAGACTGACAGAGAACACTGAAGCTTTCTTT
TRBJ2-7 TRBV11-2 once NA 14 CASTIGLLAYEQYF TGTGCCAGCACCATCGGACTGCTCGCCTACGAGCAGTACTTC
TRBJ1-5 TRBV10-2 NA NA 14 CASSEYNLGQPQHF TGCGCCAGCAGTGAGTACAACTTGGGTCAGCCCCAGCATTTT
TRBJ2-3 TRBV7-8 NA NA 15 CASCLGDCSTDTQYF TGTGCCAGCTGTCTGGGGGATTGTAGCACAGATACGCAGTATTTT
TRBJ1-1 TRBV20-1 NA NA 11 CSARENTEAFF TGCAGTGCTAGAGAGAACACTGAAGCTTTCTTT
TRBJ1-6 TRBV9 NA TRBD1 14 CASSVQGAVSPLHF TGTGCCAGCAGCGTACAGGGGGCTGTTTCACCCCTCCACTTT
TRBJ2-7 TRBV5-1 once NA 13 CASSVGQLYEQYF TGCGCCAGCAGCGTCGGACAGCTCTACGAGCAGTACTTC
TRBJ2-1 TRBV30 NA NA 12 CAWDGRGNEQFF TGTGCCTGGGATGGGCGGGGAAATGAGCAGTTCTTC
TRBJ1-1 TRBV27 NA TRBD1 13 CASSNRGGTEAFF TGTGCCAGCAGTAACAGGGGAGGCACTGAAGCTTTCTTT
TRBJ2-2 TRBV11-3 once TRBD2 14 CASSLGGEIGELFF TGTGCCAGCAGCCTCGGGGGGGAGATCGGGGAGCTGTTTTTT
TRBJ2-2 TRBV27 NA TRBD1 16 CASSQGTGRYTGELFF TGTGCCAGCAGTCAAGGGACAGGGAGGTACACCGGGGAGCTGTTTTTT
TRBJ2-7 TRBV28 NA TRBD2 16 CASRPTSAGGTYEQYF TGTGCCAGCAGACCTACTAGTGCGGGGGGGACCTACGAGCAGTACTTC
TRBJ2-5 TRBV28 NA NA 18 CASSPTGGTEEYQETQYF TGTGCCAGCAGCCCCACGGGAGGGACAGAAGAGTACCAAGAGACCCAGTACTTC
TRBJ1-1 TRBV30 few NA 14 CAWSWDTITGEAFF TGTGCCTGGAGTTGGGACACGATCACGGGTGAAGCTTTCTTT
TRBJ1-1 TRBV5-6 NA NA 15 CASSGTGRLNTEAFF TGTGCCAGCAGCGGAACGGGACGGCTGAACACTGAAGCTTTCTTT
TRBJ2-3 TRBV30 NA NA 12 CAWSPQADTQYF TGTGCCTGGAGCCCGCAGGCCGATACGCAGTATTTT
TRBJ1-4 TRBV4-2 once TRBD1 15 CASSAPGQSNEKLFF TGTGCCAGCAGCGCGCCGGGACAGAGTAATGAAAAACTGTTTTTT
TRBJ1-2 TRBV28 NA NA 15 CASRLSGVTNYGYTF TGTGCCAGCAGACTCTCAGGGGTAACTAACTATGGCTACACCTTC
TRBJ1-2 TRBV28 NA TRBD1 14 CASSRTGGEDGYTF TGTGCCAGCAGCCGGACAGGGGGCGAGGATGGCTACACCTTC
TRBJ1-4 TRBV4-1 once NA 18 CASSQDAGGRRGNEKLFF TGCGCCAGCAGCCAAGATGCGGGGGGAAGGCGAGGTAATGAAAAACTGTTTTTT
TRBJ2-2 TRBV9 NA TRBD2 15 CASSAGGLVAGELFF TGTGCCAGCAGCGCCGGGGGACTAGTGGCCGGGGAGCTGTTTTTT
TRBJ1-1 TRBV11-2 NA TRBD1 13 CASSRPGGTEAFF TGTGCCAGCAGCCGACCAGGGGGCACTGAAGCTTTCTTT
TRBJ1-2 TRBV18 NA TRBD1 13 CASSPDRGYGYTF TGTGCCAGCTCACCTGACAGGGGATATGGCTACACCTTC
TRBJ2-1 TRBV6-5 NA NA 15 CASSYSVSAGDEQFF TGTGCCAGCAGTTACTCGGTAAGCGCCGGAGATGAGCAGTTCTTC
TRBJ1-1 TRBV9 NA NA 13 CASSVAGNTEAFF TGTGCCAGCAGCGTAGCAGGGAACACTGAAGCTTTCTTT
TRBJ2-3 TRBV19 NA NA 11 CASGHQDTQYF TGTGCCAGCGGGCACCAAGATACGCAGTATTTT
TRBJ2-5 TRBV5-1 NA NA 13 CASSSEGGETQYF TGCGCCAGCAGCTCAGAGGGGGGGGAGACCCAGTACTTC
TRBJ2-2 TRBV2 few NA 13 CASRGGGPGELFF TGTGCCAGCAGAGGAGGGGGGCCCGGGGAGCTGTTTTTT
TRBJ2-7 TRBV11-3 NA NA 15 CASSFRTASSYEQYF TGTGCCAGCAGCTTCCGGACAGCGAGCTCCTACGAGCAGTACTTC
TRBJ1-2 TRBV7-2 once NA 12 CASSLPGDGYTF TGTGCCAGCAGCTTACCCGGGGATGGCTACACCTTC
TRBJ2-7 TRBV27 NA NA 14 CASSLSGQLYEQYF TGTGCCAGCAGTTTATCGGGACAACTCTACGAGCAGTACTTC
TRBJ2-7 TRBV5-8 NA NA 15 CASSSPGPRPYEQYF TGTGCCAGCAGCTCTCCGGGACCGCGACCCTACGAGCAGTACTTC
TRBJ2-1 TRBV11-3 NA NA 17 CASSLDWGGLSYNEQFF TGTGCCAGCAGCTTAGACTGGGGGGGCCTCTCCTACAATGAGCAGTTCTTC